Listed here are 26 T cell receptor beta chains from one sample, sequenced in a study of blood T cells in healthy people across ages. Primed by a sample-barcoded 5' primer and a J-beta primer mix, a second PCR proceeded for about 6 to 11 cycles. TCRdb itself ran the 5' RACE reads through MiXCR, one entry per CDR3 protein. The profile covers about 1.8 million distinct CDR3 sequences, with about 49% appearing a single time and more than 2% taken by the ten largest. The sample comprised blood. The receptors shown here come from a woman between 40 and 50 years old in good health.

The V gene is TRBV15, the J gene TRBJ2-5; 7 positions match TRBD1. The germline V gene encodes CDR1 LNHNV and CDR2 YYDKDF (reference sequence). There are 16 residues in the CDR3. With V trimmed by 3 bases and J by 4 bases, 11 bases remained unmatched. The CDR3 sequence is CATSRLDRPERETQYF. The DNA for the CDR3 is TGTGCCACCAGCAGGCTGGACAGGCCTGAGCGAGAGACCCAGTACTTC.

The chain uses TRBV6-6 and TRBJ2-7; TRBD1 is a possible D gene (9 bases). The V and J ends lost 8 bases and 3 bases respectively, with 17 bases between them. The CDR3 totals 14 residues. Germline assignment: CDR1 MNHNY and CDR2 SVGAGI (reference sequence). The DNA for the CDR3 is TGTGCCAGCGGTAGCGGGACAGGGTTCTACGAGCAGTACTTC. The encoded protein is CASGSGTGFYEQYF.

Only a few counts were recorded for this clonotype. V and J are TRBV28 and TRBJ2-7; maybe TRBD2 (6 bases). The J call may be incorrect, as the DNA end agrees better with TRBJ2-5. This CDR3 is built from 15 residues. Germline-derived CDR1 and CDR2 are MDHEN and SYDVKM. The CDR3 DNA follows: TGTGCCAGCATTAACGGGGGATTAGGACAAGAGACCCAGTACTTC. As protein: CASINGGLGQETQYF.

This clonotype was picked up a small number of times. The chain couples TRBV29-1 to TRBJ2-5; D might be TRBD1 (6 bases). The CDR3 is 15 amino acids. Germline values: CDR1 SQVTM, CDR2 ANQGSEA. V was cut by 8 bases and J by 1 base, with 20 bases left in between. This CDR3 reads CSPTLWGPGQETQYF. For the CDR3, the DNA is TGCAGCCCTACCTTATGGGGGCCAGGCCAAGAGACCCAGTACTTC.

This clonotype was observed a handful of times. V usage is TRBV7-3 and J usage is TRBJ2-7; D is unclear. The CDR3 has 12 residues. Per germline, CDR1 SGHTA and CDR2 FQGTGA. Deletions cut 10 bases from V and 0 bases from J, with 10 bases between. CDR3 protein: CATPSPSYEQYF. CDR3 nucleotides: TGTGCCACCCCGAGCCCCTCCTACGAGCAGTACTTC.

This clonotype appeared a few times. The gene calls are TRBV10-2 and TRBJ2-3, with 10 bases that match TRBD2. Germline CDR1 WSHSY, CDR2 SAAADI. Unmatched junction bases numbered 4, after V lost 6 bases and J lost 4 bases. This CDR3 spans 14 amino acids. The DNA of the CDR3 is TGCGCCAGCAGGCTAGCGGGGGCCCCAGATACGCAGTATTTT. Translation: CASRLAGAPDTQYF.

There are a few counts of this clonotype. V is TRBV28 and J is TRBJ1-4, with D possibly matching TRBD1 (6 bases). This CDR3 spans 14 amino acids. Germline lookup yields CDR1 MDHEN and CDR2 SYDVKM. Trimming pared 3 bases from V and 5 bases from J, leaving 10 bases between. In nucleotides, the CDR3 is TGTGCCAGCAGTTTGCAGGACAGCAATGAAAAACTGTTTTTT. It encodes CASSLQDSNEKLFF.

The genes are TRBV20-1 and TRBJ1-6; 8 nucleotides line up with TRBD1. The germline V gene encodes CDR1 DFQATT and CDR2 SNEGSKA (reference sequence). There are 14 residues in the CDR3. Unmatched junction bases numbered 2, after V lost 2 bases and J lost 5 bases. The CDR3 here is CSARTDRDNSPLHF. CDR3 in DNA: TGCAGTGCTAGAACGGACAGGGATAATTCACCCCTCCACTTT.

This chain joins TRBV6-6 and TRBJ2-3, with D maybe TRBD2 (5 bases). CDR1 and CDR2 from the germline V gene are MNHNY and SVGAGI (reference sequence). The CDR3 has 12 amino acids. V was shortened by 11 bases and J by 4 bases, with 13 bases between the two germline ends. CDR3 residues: CAVEGLADTQYF. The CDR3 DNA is TGTGCCGTCGAGGGCTTGGCAGATACGCAGTATTTT.

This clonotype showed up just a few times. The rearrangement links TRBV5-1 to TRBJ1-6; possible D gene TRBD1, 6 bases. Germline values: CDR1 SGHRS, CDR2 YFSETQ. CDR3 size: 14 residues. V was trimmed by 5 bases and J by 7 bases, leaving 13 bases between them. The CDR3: CASRGTGANSPLHF. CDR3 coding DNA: TGCGCCAGCAGAGGAACGGGGGCCAATTCACCCCTCCACTTT.

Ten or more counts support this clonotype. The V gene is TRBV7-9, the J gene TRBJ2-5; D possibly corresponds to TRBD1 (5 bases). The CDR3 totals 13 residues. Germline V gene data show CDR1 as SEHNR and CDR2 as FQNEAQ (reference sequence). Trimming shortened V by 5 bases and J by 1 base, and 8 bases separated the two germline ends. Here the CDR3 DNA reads TGTGCCAGCAGCAAGACAGTCCAAGAGACCCAGTACTTC. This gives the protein CASSKTVQETQYF.

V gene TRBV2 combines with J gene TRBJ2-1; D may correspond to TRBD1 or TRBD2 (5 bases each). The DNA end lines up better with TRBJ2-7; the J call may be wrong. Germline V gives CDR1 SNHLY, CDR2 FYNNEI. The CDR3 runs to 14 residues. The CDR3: CASRQDGTYNEQYF. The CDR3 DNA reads TGTGCCAGCAGACAAGACGGGACCTACAATGAGCAGTACTTC.

The CDR3 DNA reads TGTGCCAGCAGCTTAGACATCACGGGAGGGATCGAAAAACTGTTTTTT. This translates into CASSLDITGGIEKLFF. This chain connects TRBV14 to TRBJ1-4; the D is unclear. The V end lost 5 bases, the J end lost 8 bases, and 21 bases lay between the germline ends. The CDR3 runs to 16 residues. Germline V gene data show CDR1 as SGHDN and CDR2 as FVKESK.

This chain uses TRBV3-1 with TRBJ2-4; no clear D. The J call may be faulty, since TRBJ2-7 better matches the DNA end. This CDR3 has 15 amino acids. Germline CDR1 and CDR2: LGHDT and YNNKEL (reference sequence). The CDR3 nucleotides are TGTGCCAGCAGCCTCCACCCGGCTGGGGTTACCGAGCAGTACTTC. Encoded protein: CASSLHPAGVTEQYF.

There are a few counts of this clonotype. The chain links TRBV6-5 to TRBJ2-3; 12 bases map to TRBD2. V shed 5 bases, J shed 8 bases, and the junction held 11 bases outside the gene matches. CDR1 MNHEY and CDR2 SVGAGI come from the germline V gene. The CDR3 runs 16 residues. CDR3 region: CASSRGLAGSRGTQYF. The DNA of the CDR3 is TGTGCCAGCAGTAGAGGACTAGCGGGGAGCCGGGGTACGCAGTATTTT.

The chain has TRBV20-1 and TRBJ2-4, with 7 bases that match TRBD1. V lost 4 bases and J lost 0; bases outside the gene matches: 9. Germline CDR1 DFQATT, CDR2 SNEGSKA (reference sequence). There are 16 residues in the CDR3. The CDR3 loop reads CSAMGQTTKAKNIQYF. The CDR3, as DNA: TGCAGTGCTATGGGACAGACGACAAAAGCCAAAAACATTCAGTACTTC.

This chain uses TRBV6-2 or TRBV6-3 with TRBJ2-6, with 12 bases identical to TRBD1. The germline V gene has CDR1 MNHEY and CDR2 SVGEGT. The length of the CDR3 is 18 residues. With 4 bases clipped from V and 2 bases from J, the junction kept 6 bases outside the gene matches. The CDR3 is CASSFPGTGGTGANVLTF. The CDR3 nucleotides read TGTGCCAGCAGTTTCCCCGGGACAGGGGGCACTGGGGCCAACGTCCTGACTTTC.

CDR3 sequence reads: CASGYGVQYF. DNA of the CDR3: TGTGCCAGCGGATACGGTGTGCAGTACTTC. This rearrangement joins TRBV3-1 to TRBJ2-5; D uncertain. The V gene lost 8 bases and the J gene lost 11 bases, with 12 bases spanning the gap. This CDR3 has 10 amino acids. Germline V gives CDR1 LGHDT, CDR2 YNNKEL (reference sequence).

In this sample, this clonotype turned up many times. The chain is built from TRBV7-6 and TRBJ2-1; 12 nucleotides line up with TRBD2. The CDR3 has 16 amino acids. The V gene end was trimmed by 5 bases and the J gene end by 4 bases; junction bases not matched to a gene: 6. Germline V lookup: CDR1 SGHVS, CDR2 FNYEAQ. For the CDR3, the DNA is TGTGCCAGCAGCGGAAGGACTAGCGGGGCGTACAATGAGCAGTTCTTC. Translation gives CASSGRTSGAYNEQFF.

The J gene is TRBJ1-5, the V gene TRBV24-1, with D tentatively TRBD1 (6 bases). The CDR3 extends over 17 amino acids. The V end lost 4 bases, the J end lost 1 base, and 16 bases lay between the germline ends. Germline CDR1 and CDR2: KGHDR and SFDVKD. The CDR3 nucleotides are TGTGCCACCAGTGACAATCAGGGGTCCCTGAGCAATCAGCCCCAGCATTTT. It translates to CATSDNQGSLSNQPQHF.

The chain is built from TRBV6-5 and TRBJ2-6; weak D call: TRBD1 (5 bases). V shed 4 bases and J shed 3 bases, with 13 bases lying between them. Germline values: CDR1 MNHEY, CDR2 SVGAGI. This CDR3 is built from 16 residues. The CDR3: CASSLKGPSGANVLTF. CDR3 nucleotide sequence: TGTGCCAGCAGTTTGAAGGGGCCCAGTGGGGCCAACGTCCTGACTTTC.

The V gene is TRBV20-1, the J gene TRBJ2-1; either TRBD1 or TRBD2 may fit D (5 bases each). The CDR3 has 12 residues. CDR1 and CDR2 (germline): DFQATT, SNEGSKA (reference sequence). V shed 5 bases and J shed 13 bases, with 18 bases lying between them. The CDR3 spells CSASKGPETQFF. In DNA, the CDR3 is TGCAGTGCTTCGAAGGGACCGGAGACCCAGTTCTTC.

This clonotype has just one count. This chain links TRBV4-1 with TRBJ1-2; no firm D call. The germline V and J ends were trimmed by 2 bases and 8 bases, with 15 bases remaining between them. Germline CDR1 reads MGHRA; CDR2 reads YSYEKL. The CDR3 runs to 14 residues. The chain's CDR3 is CASSQTDRAKGYTF. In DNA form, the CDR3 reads TGCGCCAGCAGCCAAACTGACCGGGCCAAGGGCTACACCTTC.

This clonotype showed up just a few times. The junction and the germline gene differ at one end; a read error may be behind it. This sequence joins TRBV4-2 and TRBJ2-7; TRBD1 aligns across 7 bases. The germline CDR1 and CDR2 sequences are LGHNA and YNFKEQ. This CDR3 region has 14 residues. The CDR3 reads CASSKTGNSYEQYF. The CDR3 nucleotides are TGCGCCAGCAGCAAGACAGGGAACTCCTACGAGCAGTACTTC.

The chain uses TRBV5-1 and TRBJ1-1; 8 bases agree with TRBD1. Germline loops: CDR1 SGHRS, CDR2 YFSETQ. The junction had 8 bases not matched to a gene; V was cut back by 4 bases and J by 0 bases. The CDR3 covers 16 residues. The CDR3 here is CASSPGQGIVNTEAFF. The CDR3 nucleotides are TGCGCCAGCAGCCCCGGACAGGGCATTGTGAACACTGAAGCTTTCTTT.

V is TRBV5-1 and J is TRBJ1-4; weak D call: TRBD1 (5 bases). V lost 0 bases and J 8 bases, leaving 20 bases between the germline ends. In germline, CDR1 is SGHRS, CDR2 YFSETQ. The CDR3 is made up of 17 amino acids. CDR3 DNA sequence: TGCGCCAGCAGCTTGGGGGGCCCGGGACTCGAGGCGGAAAAACTGTTTTTT. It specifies CASSLGGPGLEAEKLFF. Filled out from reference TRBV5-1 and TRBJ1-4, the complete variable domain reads KAGVTQTPRYLIKTRGQQVTLSCSPISGHRSVSWYQQTPGQGLQFLFEYFSETQRNKGNFPGRFSGRQFSNSRSEMNVSTLELGDSALYLCASSLGGPGLEAEKLFFGSGTQLSVL.